Shown below are 21 T cell receptor beta chains from a single sample sequenced in a study of regulatory T cells in long-lasting Graves disease (dated by TCRdb to the early 2020s). The library was produced with multiplex PCR. The sequencer was an Illumina HiSeq 4000. To build TCR beta libraries, CDR3 regions were amplified by Arm-PCR using iRepertoire HTBI primers. TCRdb reprocessed the public reads (quality trimming at Q25 with fastp, clone calling with MiXCR) and kept in-frame beta chains. Every entry covers one CDR3 protein and lists the most common genes and DNA from its rows. For this sample the table gives about 660,000 distinct CDR3 sequences, of which around 32% were detected only once. Clones ranked in the top ten supply around 40% of the sample. In the paper's terms, the time point label means: persistent/refractory GD, antithyroid drugs over 5 years with positive TRAb. For both TCR sequencing and RNA sequencing, RNA was extracted from PBMCs using TRIzol.

Sequenced material: peripheral blood mononuclear cells (PBMCs), taken when the disease was refractory, from a patient treated with antithyroid drugs. The receptor set was obtained from a female donor with Graves disease.

The rearrangement uses TRBV7-9 and TRBJ2-4, with no clear D. CDR1 SEHNR and CDR2 FQNEAQ come from the germline V gene (reference sequence). The CDR3 has 15 amino acids. Trimming stripped 4 bases from V and 2 bases from J, with 12 bases between. The CDR3 region is CASSSPEGTKNIQYF. CDR3 DNA sequence: TGTGCCAGCAGCTCTCCTGAAGGGACCAAAAACATTCAGTACTTC.

The table lists this clonotype with a count of one. The V gene is TRBV28, the J gene TRBJ2-7; D is ambiguous. Per the germline V gene, CDR1 is MDHEN and CDR2 is SYDVKM. The CDR3 is 15 amino acids. Trimming took 4 bases from V and 3 from J, leaving 16 bases between them. CDR3 coding DNA: TGTGCCAGCAGTTACAGTCCCGCCACCGTCTACGAGCAGTACTTC. Its protein product is CASSYSPATVYEQYF.

The chain couples TRBV19 to TRBJ1-3; no clear D gene. This CDR3 region has 14 residues. Germline assignment: CDR1 LNHDA and CDR2 SQIVND (reference sequence). V was trimmed by 3 bases and J by 0 bases, leaving 6 bases between them. CDR3 protein: CASSMRGSGNTIYF. As DNA, the CDR3 is TGTGCCAGTAGTATGCGGGGCTCTGGAAACACCATATATTTT.

This clonotype was seen more than once but under ten times. The chain links TRBV6-1 to TRBJ2-7, with 7 bases that match TRBD2. The CDR3 runs 13 residues. V shed 6 bases, J shed 1 base, and the junction held 3 bases outside the gene matches. Per germline, CDR1 MNHNS and CDR2 SASEGT. The CDR3 coding sequence is TGTGCCAGCAGACTAGCGACTTCCTACGAGCAGTACTTC. Protein sequence: CASRLATSYEQYF.

The V call is TRBV11-2, the J call TRBJ1-3, with 7 bases aligning to TRBD1. With V trimmed by 5 bases and J by 4 bases, 8 bases remained unmatched. The CDR3 consists of 15 residues. Germline CDR1 is SGHAT and CDR2 is FQNNGV. The CDR3 loop reads CASSTPQGPGNTIYF. The CDR3 DNA follows: TGTGCCAGCAGCACACCACAGGGGCCCGGAAACACCATATATTTT.

This clonotype appeared many times. CDR3 in DNA: TGTGCCAGCAGTCCCCGGTATCCCCTCAGACAGGGGATAGGCTATGGCTACACCTTC. Amino acid sequence: CASSPRYPLRQGIGYGYTF. The V and J genes are TRBV12-3 or TRBV12-4 and TRBJ1-2; TRBD1 matches 8 bases. This CDR3 contains 19 residues. The V gene end was trimmed by 5 bases and the J gene end by 4 bases; junction bases not matched to a gene: 21.

For this clonotype: Germline is not matched at one junction end, which may reflect a read error. The chain recombines TRBV18 with TRBJ1-1; the match to TRBD1 covers 7 bases. Germline lookup yields CDR1 KGHSH and CDR2 LQKENI. This CDR3 spans 14 amino acids. The CDR3 nucleotides read TGTGCCGGCTCGCCACCCCGGACAGGAGCTGAAGCTTTCTTT. Residues: CAGSPPRTGAEAFF. The full variable domain, completed using reference TRBV18 and TRBJ1-1, is NAGVMQNPRHLVRRRGQEARLRCSPMKGHSHVYWYRQLPEEGLKFMVYLQKENIIDESGMPKERFSAEFPKEGPSILRIQQVVRGDSAAYFCAGSPPRTGAEAFFGQGTRLTVV.

This clonotype occurred many times. The CDR3 is CASSASGGWGNTEAFF. The CDR3, as DNA: TGTGCCAGCAGTGCCTCGGGGGGCTGGGGGAACACTGAAGCTTTCTTT. The chain couples TRBV28 to TRBJ1-1; perhaps TRBD1 as D (6 bases). This CDR3 has 16 amino acids. The V end was cut by 5 bases, the J end by 1 base, with 17 bases between. The germline V gene has CDR1 MDHEN and CDR2 SYDVKM.

This clonotype has only a few counts. The chain carries TRBV20-1 and TRBJ2-5; no reliable D call. The DNA end favors TRBJ2-7, so the J call may be wrong. This CDR3 spans 13 amino acids. Germline V gene lookup returns CDR1 DFQATT and CDR2 SNEGSKA (reference sequence). The CDR3 here is CSAREQRSYEQYF. CDR3 bases: TGCAGTGCTAGGGAACAGCGCTCCTACGAGCAGTACTTC.

This sequence joins TRBV5-1 and TRBJ1-6; D possibly corresponds to TRBD1 (5 bases). The CDR3 loop spans 15 amino acids. V was shortened by 0 bases and J by 8 bases, with 12 bases between the two germline ends. Germline loops: CDR1 SGHRS, CDR2 YFSETQ. The CDR3 DNA follows: TGCGCCAGCAGCTTGGCGCCAGGGAGGGATTCACCCCTCCACTTT. It yields the protein CASSLAPGRDSPLHF.

CDR3: CASSPWDRAGHGYTF. The CDR3 bases are TGTGCCAGCAGCCCTTGGGACAGGGCAGGGCATGGCTACACCTTC. V and J are TRBV5-5 and TRBJ1-2; TRBD1 matches 9 bases. Trimming at V came to 4 bases and at J to 6 bases, leaving 10 bases not matched to a gene. CDR3 length: 15 residues. CDR1 SGHKS and CDR2 YYEKEE come from the germline V gene (reference sequence).

The chain has TRBV19 and TRBJ1-5, with D maybe TRBD1 (5 bases). Germline CDR1 and CDR2: LNHDA and SQIVND (reference sequence). V was shortened by 2 bases and J by 3 bases, with 8 bases between the two germline ends. There are 14 residues in the CDR3. The chain's CDR3 is CASSIRDLNQPQHF. Here the CDR3 DNA reads TGTGCCAGTAGTATAAGGGACCTCAATCAGCCCCAGCATTTT.

This clonotype appeared many times. Sequence at one end of the junction differs from germline and may be a read error. V gene TRBV5-1 combines with J gene TRBJ2-7, with 9 bases lining up with TRBD2. Looked up from germline, CDR1 is SGHRS and CDR2 is YFSETQ. CDR3 size: 13 residues. Here the CDR3 reads CASSLAGVNEQYF. The CDR3 DNA sequence: TGTGCCAGCAGCTTAGCGGGAGTCAACGAGCAGTACTTC. Supplemented by reference TRBV5-1 and TRBJ2-7, the full variable domain reads KAGVTQTPRYLIKTRGQQVTLSCSPISGHRSVSWYQQTPGQGLQFLFEYFSETQRNKGNFPGRFSGRQFSNSRSEMNVSTLELGDSALYLCASSLAGVNEQYFGPGTRLTVT.

This clonotype has just a few counts. The conserved closing phenylalanine or tryptophan is absent in this CDR3, likely reflecting a read error. The chain employs TRBV5-1 and TRBJ2-7; maybe TRBD2 (6 bases). CDR1 SGHRS and CDR2 YFSETQ come from the germline V gene. The CDR3 runs to 15 residues. Trimming shortened V by 0 bases and J by 7 bases, and 17 bases separated the two germline ends. This CDR3 is CASSLVGTRLREQYY. CDR3 DNA: TGCGCCAGCAGCTTGGTCGGGACTCGACTCAGGGAGCAGTACTAC.

This rearrangement joins TRBV9 to TRBJ1-1; tentatively, D is TRBD1 (6 bases). Trimming removed 0 bases from V and 2 bases from J, with 11 bases in between. The CDR3 is 15 amino acids. Germline V CDR1 and CDR2: SGDLS, YYNGEE. CDR3 amino acids: CASSVGGQTNTEAFF. The DNA for the CDR3 is TGTGCCAGCAGCGTAGGGGGGCAGACAAACACTGAAGCTTTCTTT.

This clonotype was recorded at least ten times. The gene calls are TRBV28 and TRBJ1-3, with 11 bases that match TRBD1. The V segment lost 3 bases and the J segment 4 bases; nucleotides outside the gene matches: 5. This CDR3 comprises 16 residues. The germline CDR1 and CDR2 sequences are MDHEN and SYDVKM. The CDR3 sequence: CASSLGTGGFGNTIYF. The CDR3 region has the DNA TGTGCCAGCAGTTTGGGGACAGGGGGTTTCGGAAACACCATATATTTT.

The chain combines TRBV7-2 with TRBJ2-7, with 10 bases lining up with TRBD2. The CDR3 loop spans 15 amino acids. CDR1 SGHTA and CDR2 FQGNSA come from the germline V gene. V trimming: 4 bases; J trimming: 2 bases; junction bases outside the gene matches: 5. DNA of the CDR3: TGTGCCAGCAGCTCCTGGACTAGCGGTACCTACGAGCAGTACTTC. This gives the protein CASSSWTSGTYEQYF.

The chain uses TRBV27 and TRBJ1-5, with 11 bases matching TRBD1. This CDR3 spans 19 amino acids. Trimming cost V 4 bases and J 4 bases; bases outside gene matches: 15. Germline lookup yields CDR1 MNHEY and CDR2 SMNVEV (reference sequence). Here the CDR3 DNA reads TGTGCCAGCAGTTCATTCAGGACAGGGGGCATGAGGATAAATCAGCCCCAGCATTTT. Translation: CASSSFRTGGMRINQPQHF.

This chain connects TRBV6-5 to TRBJ1-2, with a tentative D call TRBD1 (6 bases). There are 14 residues in the CDR3. The V end was cut by 4 bases, the J end by 7 bases, with 16 bases between. Germline CDR1 reads MNHEY; CDR2 reads SVGAGI. For the CDR3, the DNA is TGTGCCAGCAGTTCCAGGGGATTTTACGGTGGCTACACCTTC. It codes for CASSSRGFYGGYTF.

Many counts were recorded for this clonotype. The chain employs TRBV3-1 and TRBJ2-5; D not certain. V was trimmed by 2 bases and J by 2 bases, leaving 12 bases between them. This CDR3 region has 15 residues. In germline, CDR1 is LGHDT, CDR2 YNNKEL (reference sequence). CDR3 residues: CASSQLPRQQETQYF. The CDR3 nucleotides read TGTGCCAGCAGCCAACTGCCGCGGCAACAAGAGACCCAGTACTTC.

The V and J genes are TRBV7-2 and TRBJ1-3, with D hard to call. V lost 4 bases, J lost 8 bases, and 9 bases lay in between. Looked up from germline, CDR1 is SGHTA and CDR2 is FQGNSA. This CDR3 contains 12 residues. For the CDR3, the DNA is TGTGCCAGCAGCTCCTTTTATGACACCATATATTTT. Translating gives CASSSFYDTIYF.